The 17 T cell receptor beta chains presented below share a single source sample, sequenced in a study of blood T cells in healthy people across ages. Alongside a J-beta primer mix, a sample-barcoded 5' primer served in a second PCR lasting about 7 to 12 cycles. Each CDR3 protein is one row after TCRdb ran MiXCR on the 5' RACE reads. The repertoire holds 600,000 or so distinct CDR3 sequences, with approximately 30% as singletons. The sample taken for sequencing was blood. These TCRs come from a woman of 80 years or more in good health.

In this sample, this clonotype turned up many times. This chain joins TRBV28 and TRBJ1-2; tentatively, D is TRBD1 (6 bases). CDR3 size: 13 residues. Per germline, CDR1 MDHEN and CDR2 SYDVKM. V lost 6 bases, J lost 5 bases, and 13 bases lay in between. The DNA for the CDR3 is TGTGCCAGCAGCCCTCAGGGGAGGTATGGCTACACCTTC. It yields the protein CASSPQGRYGYTF.

The genes are TRBV7-2 and TRBJ2-2; D gene ambiguous. Trimming took 1 base from V and 0 from J, leaving 9 bases between them. In germline, CDR1 is SGHTA, CDR2 FQGNSA. CDR3 length: 16 amino acids. The CDR3 here is CASSLVGSPNTGELFF. CDR3 sequence (DNA): TGTGCCAGCAGCTTAGTGGGCAGCCCGAACACCGGGGAGCTGTTTTTT.

As concerns this clonotype: A much bigger clone sits one base away, suggesting this may be a read error. V and J are TRBV7-2 and TRBJ2-7; D ambiguous. This CDR3 is 14 amino acids long. The germline V gene encodes CDR1 SGHTA and CDR2 FQGNSA. V lost 4 bases and J lost 2, with 12 bases in between. The CDR3 DNA sequence: TGTGCCAGCAGCTGGAGCCCCGCAGCCTACGAGCAGTACTTC. Translated, it gives CASSWSPAAYEQYF.

This clonotype has at least ten counts. A much larger clone sits a single nucleotide away, making a read error possible. V gene TRBV5-1 combines with J gene TRBJ2-5; a weak D match, TRBD2 (5 bases). The germline V and J ends were trimmed by 0 bases and 11 bases, with 23 bases remaining between them. Germline V gene data show CDR1 as SGHRS and CDR2 as YFSETQ. CDR3 length equals 16 residues. CDR3 in amino acids: CASSLAATGLYNEQYF. The DNA of the CDR3 is TGCGCCAGCAGCTTGGCCGCAACGGGATTATACAATGAGCAGTACTTC.

In its sample, this clonotype was seen many times. This chain links TRBV4-1 with TRBJ2-1, with 11 positions matching TRBD1. After removal of 0 bases from V and 8 bases from J, the junction contained 9 bases not matched to a gene. CDR3 size: 17 residues. Germline CDR1 and CDR2: MGHRA and YSYEKL. This CDR3 is CASSQDNRDRGKDEQFF. In DNA form, the CDR3 reads TGCGCCAGCAGCCAAGATAACCGGGACAGGGGGAAGGATGAGCAGTTCTTC.

This clonotype was detected a few times. The chain recombines TRBV11-2 with TRBJ2-5; 8 nucleotides match TRBD2. Germline lookup yields CDR1 SGHAT and CDR2 FQNNGV. The CDR3 runs to 17 residues. J was trimmed by 4 bases and V by 1 base; bases with no gene match: 11. The CDR3 region is CASSLGSGGFDIETQYF. CDR3 DNA: TGTGCCAGCAGCTTAGGGTCGGGAGGGTTTGATATAGAGACCCAGTACTTC.

The chain joins TRBV6-5 to TRBJ2-2; maybe TRBD2 (5 bases). The germline V gene encodes CDR1 MNHEY and CDR2 SVGAGI. V dropped 2 bases and J dropped 4 bases, with 14 bases sitting between them. The CDR3 is 16 residues long. CDR3 DNA sequence: TGTGCCAGCAGTTACGCGGCCGGGATGGCCACCGGGGAGCTGTTTTTT. Protein sequence: CASSYAAGMATGELFF.

The chain couples TRBV6-2 or TRBV6-3 to TRBJ2-5, with D possibly being TRBD1 or TRBD2 (5 bases each). The germline V gene encodes CDR1 MNHEY and CDR2 SVGEGT. The CDR3 runs to 15 residues. V gave up 6 bases and J gave up 2 bases, with 16 bases separating them. The CDR3 protein is CASSQVGDPQETQYF. In nucleotides, the CDR3 is TGTGCCAGCAGCCAAGTAGGGGACCCTCAAGAGACCCAGTACTTC.

Details on this clonotype: Likely a read error: the CDR3 ends without its conserved phenylalanine or tryptophan. The limits of the CDR3 on the DNA are not certain, so only TCRdb's listed CDR3 is given. The chain has TRBV20-1 and TRBJ1-2; TRBD1 is taken as the D call from the table, unchecked against the DNA. Counting both end residues, the CDR3 totals 14 amino acids. Germline V gives CDR1 DFQATT, CDR2 SNEGSKA (reference sequence). Here the CDR3 reads CSARGRGSNYGYTC.

This clonotype was detected many times. Since a much larger clone is just one base distant, this may be a read error. The rearrangement links TRBV29-1 to TRBJ1-2; 7 nucleotides match TRBD1. Looked up from germline, CDR1 is SQVTM and CDR2 is ANQGSEA. V shed 4 bases and J 3 bases; nucleotides not matched to a gene: 2. The CDR3 is made up of 12 amino acids. The CDR3 sequence is CSVGGQDYGYTF. Written as DNA, the CDR3 is TGCAGCGTTGGAGGACAGGACTATGGCTACACCTTC.

At least ten counts were recorded for this clonotype. J is TRBJ2-1 and V is TRBV20-1, with 11 positions matching TRBD1. Germline trimming cut 0 bases from V and 6 bases from J; bases unmatched to any gene: 4. This CDR3 has 15 residues. Germline-derived CDR1 and CDR2 are DFQATT and SNEGSKA (reference sequence). The CDR3 region has the DNA TGCAGTGCTAGAGATCATGGGACAGGGGGCAATGAGCAGTTCTTC. It codes for CSARDHGTGGNEQFF.

This clonotype has just a few counts. The chain carries TRBV19 and TRBJ1-1, with D possibly matching TRBD1 (5 bases). Trimming stripped 5 bases from V and 3 bases from J, with 10 bases between. CDR1 is LNHDA, CDR2 SQIVND, per germline (reference sequence). This CDR3 region has 13 residues. The chain's CDR3 is CASSDLGHTEAFF. As DNA, the CDR3 is TGTGCCAGTAGTGATTTGGGGCACACTGAAGCTTTCTTT.

With regard to this clonotype: The junction departs from germline at one end; a sequencing error may be responsible. V is TRBV5-1 and J is TRBJ1-4; 9 bases align to TRBD1. CDR1 is SGHRS and CDR2 is YFSETQ in the germline V gene. CDR3 size: 16 residues. CDR3 region: CASSWTGEATNEKPFF. CDR3 DNA: TGCGCCAGCAGCTGGACAGGGGAGGCAACTAATGAAAAACCGTTTTTT.

The chain carries TRBV20-1 and TRBJ2-7; D ambiguous. Trimming removed 6 bases from V and 2 bases from J, with 14 bases in between. Germline V gene sequence: CDR1 DFQATT, CDR2 SNEGSKA (reference sequence). The CDR3 length is 13 residues. The CDR3: CSALNTVTYEQYF. As DNA, the CDR3 is TGCAGTGCCCTAAACACCGTAACCTACGAGCAGTACTTC.

The V call is TRBV11-2, the J call TRBJ1-1; D is unresolved. This CDR3 region has 9 residues. The V end lost 5 bases, the J end lost 11 bases, and 6 bases lay between the germline ends. Germline V gives CDR1 SGHAT, CDR2 FQNNGV. In DNA form, the CDR3 reads TGTGCCAGCAGCCCTCGGGCTTTCTTT. This codes for CASSPRAFF.

There are many counts of this clonotype. The gene calls are TRBV4-3 and TRBJ1-5; possible D gene TRBD1, 6 bases. Per the germline V gene, CDR1 is LGHNA and CDR2 is YSLEER. The CDR3 is made up of 16 amino acids. The germline V and J ends were trimmed by 1 base and 2 bases, with 12 bases remaining between them. For the CDR3, the DNA is TGCGCCAGCAGCCAAGGGACAGAGGGAGGCAATCAGCCCCAGCATTTT. This gives the protein CASSQGTEGGNQPQHF.

This clonotype came up a few times. The CDR3 sequence: CATRGGLHTDTQYF. Here the CDR3 DNA reads TGTGCCACCAGGGGGGGGCTACACACAGATACGCAGTATTTT. The chain links TRBV24-1 to TRBJ2-3, with a tentative D call TRBD2 (7 bases). There are 14 residues in the CDR3. CDR1 is KGHDR, CDR2 SFDVKD, per germline. Deletions cut 7 bases from V and 2 bases from J, with 12 bases between.